The next 20 T cell receptor beta chains were all read from a single sample in a study of blood T cell repertoires in COVID-19. Method: immunoSEQ multiplex PCR; TCRdb's copy keeps in-frame clones and lacks some. The data hold about 240,000 clones, with 80% to 90% observed a single time. Sequences were obtained from peripheral blood. The receptors were gathered from a woman older than 75 with COVID-19, enrolled during active disease.

This chain joins TRBV5-1 and TRBJ2-5; 7 bases are shared with TRBD2. The J segment lost 3 bases and the V segment lost 0 bases, leaving 2 bases of the junction unmatched. The CDR3 is made up of 14 amino acids. Germline CDR1 SGHRS, CDR2 YFSETQ. This chain's CDR3 is CASSLGSGEETQYF. The CDR3 DNA sequence: TGCGCCAGCAGCTTGGGCAGCGGGGAAGAGACCCAGTACTTC.

The J gene is TRBJ2-7, the V gene TRBV4-1, with no clear D. Trimming shortened V by 1 base and J by 0 bases, and 10 bases separated the two germline ends. The germline gives CDR1 MGHRA, CDR2 YSYEKL. The length of the CDR3 is 15 residues. The CDR3 coding sequence is TGCGCCAGCAGCCAAGTTATGGGCTTCTCCTACGAGCAGTACTTC. This sequence encodes CASSQVMGFSYEQYF.

The chain joins TRBV6-6 to TRBJ1-5, with 9 bases fitting TRBD1. The germline CDR1 and CDR2 sequences are MNHNY and SVGAGI (reference sequence). The CDR3 consists of 14 residues. V trimming: 6 bases; J trimming: 6 bases; junction bases outside the gene matches: 6. The CDR3 coding sequence is TGTGCCAGCAGGGCCACAGGGGGCGGTCAGCCCCAGCATTTT. Encoded protein: CASRATGGGQPQHF.

The CDR3 loop reads CAWGLQGPHQPQHF. Here the CDR3 DNA reads TGTGCCTGGGGCCTACAGGGCCCCCATCAGCCCCAGCATTTT. The chain has TRBV30 and TRBJ1-5, with TRBD1 as a possible D gene (6 bases). With 5 bases removed from V and 5 bases from J, the gap between germline ends came to 16 bases. Germline lookup yields CDR1 GTSNPN and CDR2 SVGIG (reference sequence). The CDR3 runs to 14 residues.

The V and J genes are TRBV19 and TRBJ2-5; maybe TRBD2 (5 bases). The V end lost 10 bases, the J end lost 5 bases, and 11 bases lay between the germline ends. This CDR3 has 11 residues. CDR1 and CDR2 from the germline V gene are LNHDA and SQIVND (reference sequence). CDR3 loop: CATRRDETQYF. The DNA of the CDR3 is TGTGCCACCCGACGGGATGAGACCCAGTACTTC. The full variable domain, completed using reference TRBV19 and TRBJ2-5, is DGGITQSPKYLFRKEGQNVTLSCEQNLNHDAMYWYRQDPGQGLRLIYYSQIVNDFQKGDIAEGYSVSREKKESFPLTVTSAQKNPTAFYLCATRRDETQYFGPGTRLLVL.

The chain couples TRBV9 to TRBJ1-3, with D possibly matching TRBD1 (5 bases). Germline CDR1 reads SGDLS; CDR2 reads YYNGEE. Trimming shortened V by 7 bases and J by 0 bases, and 11 bases separated the two germline ends. This CDR3 comprises 14 residues. CDR3 protein: CASRPGYSGNTIYF. The DNA of the CDR3 is TGTGCCAGCCGACCAGGGTACTCTGGAAACACCATATATTTT.

The table lists this clone with a few counts. The chain is built from TRBV5-1 and TRBJ2-5; D not certain. There are 14 residues in the CDR3. V was trimmed by 4 bases and J by 4 bases, leaving 14 bases between them. Looked up from germline, CDR1 is SGHRS and CDR2 is YFSETQ. For the CDR3, the DNA is TGCGCCAGCAGCCCAACCCCCGGGTCAGAGACCCAGTACTTC. This translates into CASSPTPGSETQYF.

CDR3 nucleotides: TGCGCCAGCAGTGAGGAGGTAGTGGGCGAGCAGTACTTC. It specifies CASSEEVVGEQYF. The chain joins TRBV5-1 to TRBJ2-7, with a possible D match to TRBD2 (5 bases). The CDR3 is 13 residues long. Trimming shortened V by 5 bases and J by 6 bases, and 15 bases separated the two germline ends. Germline V gene data show CDR1 as SGHRS and CDR2 as YFSETQ.

The chain has TRBV27 and TRBJ1-1; possible D gene TRBD1, 6 bases. Trimming pared 3 bases from V and 3 bases from J, leaving 8 bases between. The length of the CDR3 is 13 residues. In germline, CDR1 is MNHEY, CDR2 SMNVEV (reference sequence). The CDR3 loop reads CASSFQGHTEAFF. The CDR3 DNA reads TGTGCCAGCAGTTTCCAGGGGCACACTGAAGCTTTCTTT.

In its sample, this clone was seen a few times. The chain employs TRBV7-2 and TRBJ1-1; 8 bases match TRBD1. CDR1 and CDR2 (germline): SGHTA, FQGNSA. V was pared by 2 bases and J by 7 bases, with 9 bases of the junction left unmatched. CDR3 size: 15 residues. The DNA for the CDR3 is TGTGCCAGCAGCTTAACCACAGGGGGTTACAATGAAGCTTTCTTT. Encoded protein: CASSLTTGGYNEAFF. Based on the CDR3 plus reference TRBV7-2 and TRBJ1-1, the full variable domain is GAGVSQSPSNKVTEKGKDVELRCDPISGHTALYWYRQSLGQGLEFLIYFQGNSAPDKSGLPSDRFSAERTGGSVSTLTIQRTQQEDSAVYLCASSLTTGGYNEAFFGQGTRLTVV.

The chain joins TRBV6-6 to TRBJ1-4; TRBD1 matches 7 bases. From germline, CDR1 is MNHNY and CDR2 SVGAGI (reference sequence). Losses at the gene ends were 7 bases for V and 3 bases for J; bases not matched to a gene: 5. The CDR3 sequence is 14 residues long. The CDR3 here is CASTPGQSNEKLFF. CDR3 DNA: TGTGCCAGCACCCCGGGACAGTCTAATGAAAAACTGTTTTTT.

This clone has a single count. The chain couples TRBV29-1 to TRBJ2-3; D gene uncertain. Trimming took off 4 bases at V and 0 bases at J, with 5 bases between the two ends. Germline CDR1 and CDR2: SQVTM and ANQGSEA. The CDR3 extends over 12 amino acids. The CDR3 DNA reads as TGCAGCGTTGTGAGGAGCACAGATACGCAGTATTTT. Its translation is CSVVRSTDTQYF.

The rearrangement links TRBV5-6 to TRBJ1-2; D not certain. CDR1 is SGHDT and CDR2 is YYEEEE in the germline V gene. The CDR3 contains 15 residues. Trimming removed 0 bases at V and 4 bases at J, with 13 bases between. CDR3 protein: CASSLGVLLVYGYTF. CDR3 DNA: TGTGCCAGCAGCTTGGGGGTTTTGCTAGTCTATGGCTACACCTTC.

The chain joins TRBV23-1 to TRBJ1-1, with 7 bases matching TRBD1. TRBV23-1 is labeled an ORF, and its function is uncertain. Trimming removed 6 bases from V and 3 bases from J; junction bases left unmatched: 4. The CDR3 extends over 13 amino acids. The CDR3 spells CASRPDRDTEAFF. For the CDR3, the DNA is TGCGCCAGCAGACCCGACAGGGACACTGAAGCTTTCTTT.

The chain carries TRBV5-4 and TRBJ2-3, with 8 positions matching TRBD2. Germline lookup yields CDR1 SGHNT and CDR2 YYREEE (reference sequence). With 4 bases clipped from V and 3 bases from J, the junction kept 13 bases outside the gene matches. There are 17 residues in the CDR3. The CDR3 spells CASSPTIGASGTDTQYF. The CDR3 nucleotides read TGTGCCAGCAGCCCAACAATCGGGGCTAGCGGGACAGATACGCAGTATTTT.

This clone was recorded only once. V gene TRBV9 combines with J gene TRBJ1-5; TRBD1 matches at 7 bases. Germline values: CDR1 SGDLS, CDR2 YYNGEE. The length of the CDR3 is 15 residues. V trimming: 0 bases; J trimming: 5 bases; junction bases outside the gene matches: 5. CDR3 sequence reads: CASSVGQGVDQPQHF. CDR3 DNA: TGTGCCAGCAGCGTAGGACAGGGAGTTGATCAGCCCCAGCATTTT.

J is TRBJ1-3 and V is TRBV28; D might be TRBD1 (6 bases). The V gene's germline CDR1 is MDHEN and CDR2 SYDVKM. The CDR3 is 16 amino acids. V gave up 5 bases and J gave up 3 bases, with 17 bases separating them. CDR3 DNA: TGTGCCAGCAGTCCACTTAGGGGACAACTTGGAAACACCATATATTTT. Amino acids: CASSPLRGQLGNTIYF. Complete variable domain (other parts from reference TRBV28 and TRBJ1-3): DVKVTQSSRYLVKRTGEKVFLECVQDMDHENMFWYRQDPGLGLRLIYFSYDVKMKEKGDIPEGYSVSREKKERFSLILESASTNQTSMYLCASSPLRGQLGNTIYFGEGSWLTVV.

The chain uses TRBV6-5 and TRBJ2-2; D perhaps matches TRBD1 (7 bases). Germline V CDR1 and CDR2: MNHEY, SVGAGI. The CDR3 is 14 amino acids. V lost 7 bases, J lost 4 bases, and 13 bases lay in between. CDR3 amino acids: CASIGGGSTGELFF. The CDR3 coding sequence is TGTGCCAGCATTGGAGGGGGCAGCACCGGGGAGCTGTTTTTT.

The gene calls are TRBV5-5 and TRBJ1-1; perhaps TRBD1 as D (5 bases). The CDR3 is 14 amino acids. Trimming removed 3 bases at V and 0 bases at J, with 9 bases between. Looked up from germline, CDR1 is SGHKS and CDR2 is YYEKEE (reference sequence). The CDR3, as DNA: TGTGCCAGCAGCTCCAGGGTGCTGAACACTGAAGCTTTCTTT. Translated, it gives CASSSRVLNTEAFF.

The chain couples TRBV28 to TRBJ1-1; 8 bases line up with TRBD1. Unmatched junction bases numbered 7, after V lost 4 bases and J lost 3 bases. CDR1 and CDR2 from the germline V gene are MDHEN and SYDVKM. This CDR3 is built from 15 residues. The CDR3 nucleotides read TGTGCCAGCAGTTGGTCAGGGGGCAGCGACACTGAAGCTTTCTTT. Its protein is CASSWSGGSDTEAFF.